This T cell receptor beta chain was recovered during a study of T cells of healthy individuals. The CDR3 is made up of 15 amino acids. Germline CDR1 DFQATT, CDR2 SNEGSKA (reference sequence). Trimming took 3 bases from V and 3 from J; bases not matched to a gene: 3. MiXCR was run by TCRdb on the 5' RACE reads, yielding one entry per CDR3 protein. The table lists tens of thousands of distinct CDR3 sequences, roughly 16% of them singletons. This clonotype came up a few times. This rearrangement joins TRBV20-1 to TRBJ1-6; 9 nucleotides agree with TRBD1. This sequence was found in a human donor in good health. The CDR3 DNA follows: TGCAGTGCTAGTAGACAGGGGGTCTATAATTCACCCCTCCACTTT. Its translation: CSASRQGVYNSPLHF.